This TCR beta chain was retrieved from a study of cytomegalovirus exposure and HLA in healthy donors (dated by TCRdb to the late 2010s). Regarding the study in general: In an earlier analysis of around 540 of the donors, 250 to 350 Gb of sequence data and approximately 120 million unique TCR beta sequences from about 190 million T cells were reported. An early release covering 550 to 650 HLA-typed donors comprised 250 to 350 gigabases of sequencing data and tens of millions of unique TCR sequences. Among the roughly 380 genotyped donors, approximately 76% belonged to the genetic ancestry cluster associated with self-reported Caucasian donors. The study was designed to test whether signatures of past pathogen exposure could be identified by cataloging public T cell receptors. The study used immunosequencing to profile the T cell repertoires of 670 or so subjects and linked those repertoires to cytomegalovirus serostatus. Besides the first cohort of 666 subjects, a separate validation cohort made up of roughly 120 different subjects was used. High-throughput TCR immunosequencing, statistical association of individual TCRs with disease status, and machine learning were combined to predict cytomegalovirus infection status. A later analysis re-examined previously published TCR beta repertoires from about 700 donors and added high-resolution HLA genotyping to investigate patterns of TCR occurrence. The later analysis used no new phenotypic data to find candidate immune exposures, relying instead on TCR beta sequences and their occurrence across donors. To decide whether each TCR beta V gene segment behaved as functional or pseudogenic, an earlier analysis of 587 of the donors relied on high-throughput TCR beta sequencing. Alongside the repertoire data, information on donor age, sex, ethnicity and CMV serostatus was compiled. A later genetic analysis used genome-wide SNP genotypes for about three fifths of the 666 donors, treating that subset as a discovery cohort. Every repertoire in the discovery cohort had been generated on one and the same sequencing platform. HLA typing included class I and class II loci at four-digit resolution. The number of donors typed differed by locus, with about 629-630 for A, B, C, DRB1 and DQB1, 522 for DQA1, nearly 610 for DPA1, and about 450 for DPB1. Roughly 5 DR-DQ haplotypes were handled as single units for association and clustering, since linkage in the cohort was strong. On average, approximately 250,000 unique TCR beta nucleotide sequences were sequenced per donor among 350 to 400 genotyped donors of the cohort, with 15% to 20% of those sequences being non-productive.

About this clone itself: The target of this receptor is not known. No much larger clone exists at a distance of one base, and base qualities are not known.

The cohort consisted of fewer than 700 healthy bone marrow donors. At the time of sampling, every cohort member was nominally healthy, though immune exposures that went unrecorded were likely present. The donor tested CMV seropositive and was one of the 289 seropositive cohort members. Every donor gave a peripheral blood sample, and the peripheral blood mononuclear cells from that sample were used for TCR beta sequencing. Genomic DNA extraction from the blood cell samples was performed with the Qiagen DNeasy Blood Extraction Kit. The full study reports these points: While some public TCRs were present in many individuals, most TCR sequences turned up only very rarely across donors. A further reported finding was that TCR beta sequences accurately predicted the HLA-A and HLA-B alleles for most subjects in the first cohort. Sequencing depth was assumed to be roughly uniform across donors in the presence/absence analyses, though that assumption may not hold. According to a later genetic analysis, donors in an Asian-associated ancestry cluster had fewer N-insertions in productive TCRs than the roughly 700-donor mean. The study gave a list of more than 150 TCR beta chains associated with cytomegalovirus. According to a later analysis, parvovirus B19, influenza, CMV and Epstein-Barr virus appeared linked to several top co-occurrence clusters. Specific HLA alleles were associated with roughly 17,000 TCR beta sequences at a false discovery rate of 0.05 in a later analysis. Because HLA typing was missing for some donors at each locus, association tests included only the typed subset. In a later analysis, TCR association rates were found to vary across HLA loci, with the most associated TCRs seen for DRB1 alleles and the fewest for HLA-C alleles. According to a later analysis, most CMV-associated TCR beta chains appeared to be HLA-restricted, and the HLA associations seemed to be driven largely by CMV exposure. Only TCR beta chains were sequenced in this cohort, and the absence of alpha or paired-chain data limited detectable features. Assigning TCR associations to individual alleles was difficult when HLA alleles, especially DR and DQ, strongly co-occurred. Immune exposure information for the cohort was limited to CMV serostatus. A cluster of highly shared sequence variants was judged likely to represent a technical artifact of the sequencing pipeline. V-gene and J-gene trimming of TCR beta chains was associated with a missense DCLRE1C variant in a later genetic analysis, and the association was replicated in an independent cohort. Because counts were too low, about 17 rarely observed V segments, including chromosome 9 orphons, were excluded from the earlier analysis of several hundred of the donors. A later analysis found that HLA-associated TCR beta chains were more clonally expanded and had lower generation probabilities than equally common non-associated chains. Broadly in line with IMGT annotations, most TCR beta V segments showed up in productive rearrangements about 87% or about 30% of the time in an earlier analysis of approximately 640 of the donors. Because the 87-base-pair reads could not distinguish some IMGT-functional V segments, including TRBV6-2 and TRBV6-3, those segments were excluded. It was suggested by the authors that the approach could potentially be generalized to other disease states and immunological phenotypes. The classifier was reported to diagnose cytomegalovirus status with high specificity and sensitivity in both the original cohort and the validation cohort. A few of the identified cytomegalovirus-associated TCR beta chains were confirmed in vitro to be specific for cytomegalovirus antigens. Correlated functional status among segregating V segments might be attributable to linkage disequilibrium, but an unknown experimental factor could not be ruled out.

Based on the germline V gene (reference sequence), the CDR1 and CDR2 sequences are PRHDT and FYEKMQ. After removal of 0 bases from V and 4 bases from J, the junction retains 10 bases not matched to a gene. The CDR3 contains 17 residues, cysteine and phenylalanine counted. Solely the CDR3 DNA is kept, with 51 bases framed from the first base. Library creation used the immunoSEQ multiplex PCR assay. The multiplex PCR relied on a mix of 60 forward primers for TCR Vbeta segments and 13 reverse primers for TCR Jbeta segments. The CDR3 region of rearranged TCR beta genes was amplified from genomic DNA by a multiplex PCR assay. The amplified TCR beta libraries were sequenced on the Illumina HiSeq System as 87-base-pair reads. The source study handled its data this way. In a later analysis, tens of millions of unique TCR beta chains were counted across the 690 or so repertoires, and approximately 9.9 million of these chains were shared by at least two donors. To remove PCR and sequencing errors, raw reads were error-corrected and collapsed into unique sequences using a nearest-neighbor algorithm that merged closely related sequences. Alignment of CDR3 sequences to IMGT reference sequences was used to assign V, D and J gene segments. Each retained sequence needed at least a six-nucleotide match to both a V gene segment and a J gene segment. Rearrangements were called productive when the CDR3 lacked stop codons and stayed in frame with V and J; all others were non-productive. CDR3 was defined according to IMGT convention as the region running from the second conserved V-encoded cysteine to the conserved J-encoded phenylalanine. The earlier analysis of some 540 of the donors excluded any sequence lacking an unambiguous match to a single V gene segment. In an earlier analysis of some 590 of the donors, V segments were called functional above 56.7% productive rearrangements and were called segregating when the between-donor standard deviation exceeded 5%. A statistical classification framework was built to diagnose cytomegalovirus status from the catalog of TCR beta chain sequences. A later analysis assigned V and J genes by comparing TCR nucleotide sequences with IMGT/GENE-DB human TR gene sequences. The TCRdist pipeline was used in a later analysis to assign CDR3 sequences and most-parsimonious VDJ recombination scenarios. In a later analysis, every TCR beta chain was defined by the combination of its CDR3 amino acid sequence and its V-gene family, and reads without a unique V-gene family were dropped. In a later analysis, approximately 590 highly shared, low-generation-probability nucleotide sequences were removed to address suspected cross-contamination and a sequencing artifact. For each public chain, a later analysis derived a clonal expansion index from normalized ranks of inferred template counts within each repertoire. In a later analysis, generation probabilities were computed with a VDJ recombination model fitted to out-of-frame rearrangements, and the resulting probabilities were checked against IGoR. A later analysis scored TCR-TCR, TCR-HLA and TCR-CMV co-occurrence with hypergeometric tests, applying a repertoire-size bias correction to TCR pairs. A later analysis estimated false discovery rates by permuting HLA or CMV assignments 20 times. A later analysis grouped co-occurring TCRs with DBSCAN, adding TCRdist sequence similarity when clustering within HLA-allele-positive subsets. Repertoires with fewer than 30,000 or more than 120,000 public chains were left out of co-occurrence clustering, as were about 5 repertoires with anomalous nucleotide sharing. TCRdb holds this immuneACCESS table with in-frame rearrangements only. Some clones are missing; in checked studies, unresolved V genes explain under half, and the rest has no known cause. The DNA was the basis for D and trimming; V, J and clone size are from that table. In this sample the table shows around 140,000 clones, over 60% of which occur a single time. The top ten clones comprise 4.2% of the sample.

This sequence uses TRBV13 and TRBJ2-5; TRBD1 agrees with 8 junctional bases. The sample consisted of PBMCs. This clonotype was obtained from a male donor in good health and CMV-seropositive. The DNA is TGTGCCAGCAGCTTAGGAGAGTCAGGGGGCGCCGGAGAGACCCAGTACTTC. It translates to CASSLGESGGAGETQYF. The entire variable domain, with the stretches around the CDR3 drawn from the reference TRBV13 and TRBJ2-5 proteins, is AAGVIQSPRHLIKEKRETATLKCYPIPRHDTVYWYQQGPGQDPQFLISFYEKMQSDKGSIPDRFSAQQFSDYHSELNMSSLELGDSALYFCASSLGESGGAGETQYFGPGTRLLVL.